The source of this T cell receptor (beta chain) is a study of blood T cell repertoires in COVID-19. Overall study context: Acute and convalescent COVID-19 samples came from the United States, Italy and Spain. PBMCs, B-cell-depleted T cells, or T cells were the source of the cDNA or gDNA that made up the material.

Symptom resolution, clearance, or two negative PCRs marked the recovered donors of Cohort 3. Original methodology: Reference gene primer amplification gave nucleated cell count estimates. Data came from immunoSEQ multiplex PCR; TCRdb stores just in-frame clones and leaves some out. D and trimming were read from the DNA, whereas the V and J calls and clone size are those reported in that table. The repertoire holds about half a million clones, with 75% to 90% as singletons. Germline V gene sequence: CDR1 SGHDN, CDR2 FVKESK. This CDR3 is 15 amino acids long. Trimming pared 0 bases from V and 4 bases from J, leaving 12 bases between.

The chain links TRBV14 to TRBJ1-2; D not certain. The material sequenced was PBMCs or T cells enriched from blood (not recorded which). This clonotype was obtained from a woman in her sixties or seventies who had recovered from COVID-19. DNA for the CDR3: TGTGCCAGCAGCCAAGATATAGCAGCTACCTATGGCTACACCTTC. Its translation is CASSQDIAATYGYTF.